A single sample gave rise to the 29 T cell receptor beta chains below, sequenced in a study of blood T cell repertoires in COVID-19. The method was immunoSEQ multiplex PCR; TCRdb's version includes in-frame clones alone and lacks a portion of them. This repertoire shows 450,000 or so clones, roughly 88% found once; its top ten account for 0.6%. Sequencing used PBMCs or T cells enriched from blood (not recorded which). All receptors derive from a man in his late teens or twenties who had recovered from COVID-19.

This rearrangement joins TRBV19 to TRBJ1-1, with a possible D match to TRBD1 (6 bases). Germline CDR1 and CDR2: LNHDA and SQIVND (reference sequence). Deletions cut 5 bases from V and 2 bases from J, with 9 bases between. The CDR3 sequence is 13 residues long. The CDR3 is CASSLGANTEAFF. The CDR3 DNA follows: TGTGCCAGTAGTTTGGGGGCTAACACTGAAGCTTTCTTT.

This clone occurred once. V usage is TRBV5-8 and J usage is TRBJ2-5; 9 bases agree with TRBD1. This CDR3 is 15 amino acids long. J gave up 5 bases and V 0 bases, and 5 bases lay outside the gene matches. CDR1 and CDR2 (germline): SGHTS, YDEGEE. CDR3 sequence reads: CASSLGDRVKETQYF. Here the CDR3 DNA reads TGTGCCAGCAGCTTGGGGGACAGGGTTAAGGAGACCCAGTACTTC.

The gene calls are TRBV9 and TRBJ2-3, with 9 bases lining up with TRBD1. Germline lookup yields CDR1 SGDLS and CDR2 YYNGEE. The V gene end was trimmed by 4 bases and the J gene end by 6 bases; junction bases not matched to a gene: 9. The CDR3 contains 15 residues. The CDR3 reads CASSISTGGRDTQYF. The CDR3 DNA is TGTGCCAGCAGCATATCGACAGGGGGAAGGGATACGCAGTATTTT.

The V gene is TRBV28, the J gene TRBJ2-7; TRBD2 is a possible D gene (5 bases). Trimming removed 5 bases at V and 6 bases at J, with 11 bases between. The length of the CDR3 is 12 residues. Germline V gene sequence: CDR1 MDHEN, CDR2 SYDVKM. CDR3 region: CASSRLALEQYF. The DNA of the CDR3 is TGTGCCAGCAGTCGCCTAGCTCTCGAGCAGTACTTC.

The table lists this clone with a count of one. The rearrangement joins TRBV21-1 to TRBJ2-3; no DNA check was done on the table's D call, TRBD2. TRBV21-1 is assigned pseudogene status. This CDR3 has 18 residues. The CDR3 bases are TGTGCCAGCAGCAAGGTGAGAACCAAGGGGGGGAAGGGAGATACGCAGTATTTT. Residues: CASSKVRTKGGKGDTQYF.

This clone was recorded once. V gene TRBV27 combines with J gene TRBJ1-6; 8 positions agree with TRBD1. Germline assignment: CDR1 MNHEY and CDR2 SMNVEV (reference sequence). The CDR3 extends over 17 amino acids. The V segment lost 6 bases and the J segment 9 bases; nucleotides outside the gene matches: 16. CDR3 DNA sequence: TGTGCCAGCAGACAAAAATCGGGACAGGCCGGAGGTTCACCCCTCCACTTT. Amino acid sequence: CASRQKSGQAGGSPLHF.

V usage is TRBV3-1 (or the pseudogene TRBV3-2) and J usage is TRBJ1-6; no reliable D call. This CDR3 is built from 14 residues. Deletions cut 3 bases from V and 14 bases from J, with 17 bases between. Germline V gives CDR1 LGHDT, CDR2 YNNKEL (reference sequence). The CDR3 sequence: CASSQERTRRALHF. The DNA of the CDR3 is TGTGCCAGCAGCCAGGAGCGGACGAGGAGGGCCCTCCACTTT.

The V gene is TRBV29-1, the J gene TRBJ1-2, with D perhaps matching TRBD1 (5 bases). Germline CDR1 and CDR2: SQVTM and ANQGSEA. Between the trimmed V and J ends, which lost 3 bases and 0 bases, there was a span of 14 bases. This CDR3 contains 15 residues. CDR3 amino acids: CSVDGGGNPNYGYTF. The CDR3, as DNA: TGCAGCGTTGACGGGGGGGGTAACCCTAACTATGGCTACACCTTC.

The chain carries TRBV25-1 and TRBJ1-2, with 8 nucleotides matching TRBD1. The CDR3 consists of 13 residues. The J segment lost 10 bases and the V segment lost 1 base, leaving 5 bases of the junction unmatched. Germline CDR1 is MGHDK and CDR2 is SYGVNS. The DNA for the CDR3 is TGTGCCAGCAGTGAATTGGGGACAGGAGACTACACCTTC. Translation gives CASSELGTGDYTF.

The chain carries TRBV15 and TRBJ1-3; 7 bases agree with TRBD1. CDR1 and CDR2 (germline): LNHNV, YYDKDF (reference sequence). Losses at the gene ends were 4 bases for V and 0 bases for J; bases not matched to a gene: 6. The CDR3 length is 16 residues. The CDR3 bases are TGTGCCACCAGCACCTACCGGGACAGCTCTGGAAACACCATATATTTT. Translated, it gives CATSTYRDSSGNTIYF. The full variable domain, with the rest looked up from reference TRBV15 and TRBJ1-3, is DAMVIQNPRYQVTQFGKPVTLSCSQTLNHNVMYWYQQKSSQAPKLLFHYYDKDFNNEADTPDNFQSRRPNTSFCFLDIRSPGLGDTAMYLCATSTYRDSSGNTIYFGEGSWLTVV.

J is TRBJ1-3 and V is TRBV27; 9 bases are a match to TRBD1. V lost 3 bases to trimming and J lost 4 bases; unmatched junction nucleotides: 4. This CDR3 is 15 amino acids long. Germline CDR1 MNHEY, CDR2 SMNVEV (reference sequence). For the CDR3, the DNA is TGTGCCAGCAGTTTGACCGGGACAGGGGGAAACACCATATATTTT. The encoded protein is CASSLTGTGGNTIYF.

This chain joins TRBV5-1 and TRBJ2-3; 10 positions match TRBD1. Germline lookup yields CDR1 SGHRS and CDR2 YFSETQ. With V trimmed by 0 bases and J by 6 bases, 16 bases remained unmatched. The CDR3 extends over 19 amino acids. For the CDR3, the DNA is TGCGCCAGCAGCTTGGGACTTTCGGGGACAGGGGATGTGGACGATACGCAGTATTTT. This gives the protein CASSLGLSGTGDVDDTQYF.

This sequence joins TRBV29-1 and TRBJ2-1; 7 nucleotides agree with TRBD2. The CDR3 totals 14 residues. The V and J ends lost 5 bases and 5 bases, in that order; junction bases with no gene match: 9. The germline V gene encodes CDR1 SQVTM and CDR2 ANQGSEA. CDR3 sequence reads: CSVLGGSANNEQFF. CDR3 DNA sequence: TGCAGCGTTCTGGGCGGGAGCGCTAACAATGAGCAGTTCTTC.

V usage is TRBV5-6 and J usage is TRBJ2-7; 12 nucleotides match TRBD2. This CDR3 is 17 amino acids long. Germline CDR1 and CDR2: SGHDT and YYEEEE. J lost 1 base, V lost 0 bases, and 5 bases had no gene match. As DNA, the CDR3 is TGTGCCAGCAGCTTGGGACTAGCGGGAGTGAGATCCTACGAGCAGTACTTC. Translated, it gives CASSLGLAGVRSYEQYF.

The CDR3 DNA reads TGTGCCAGCAGACGGACAGGGGTCTACACCGGGGAGCTGTTTTTT. Translation: CASRRTGVYTGELFF. The chain carries TRBV7-2 and TRBJ2-2; 9 bases line up with TRBD1. V trimming: 6 bases; J trimming: 3 bases; junction bases outside the gene matches: 5. The CDR3 contains 15 residues. The V gene's germline CDR1 is SGHTA and CDR2 FQGNSA.

The CDR3 spells CASSSTGANTEAFF. In DNA form, the CDR3 reads TGCGCCAGCAGCTCGACAGGCGCTAACACTGAAGCTTTCTTT. The chain links TRBV5-1 to TRBJ1-1; tentatively, D is TRBD1 (6 bases). The CDR3 contains 14 residues. The germline V gene encodes CDR1 SGHRS and CDR2 YFSETQ. V was shortened by 3 bases and J by 2 bases, with 11 bases between the two germline ends.

The chain employs TRBV3-1 (or the pseudogene TRBV3-2) and TRBJ1-2, with 7 bases fitting TRBD1. J was trimmed by 1 base and V by 1 base; bases with no gene match: 12. This CDR3 region has 18 residues. Germline V gives CDR1 LGHDT, CDR2 YNNKEL (reference sequence). The CDR3: CASSQVYGYRGINYGYTF. Here the CDR3 DNA reads TGTGCCAGCAGCCAAGTCTATGGATACAGGGGTATTAACTATGGCTACACCTTC.

The chain carries TRBV6-5 and TRBJ2-3; no clear D gene. The CDR3 extends over 13 amino acids. The V end was cut by 7 bases, the J end by 4 bases, with 12 bases between. Germline V gene lookup returns CDR1 MNHEY and CDR2 SVGAGI. Written as DNA, the CDR3 is TGTGCCAGCACCCACCCCCTAGCAGATACGCAGTATTTT. This gives the protein CASTHPLADTQYF.

The rearrangement uses TRBV11-3 and TRBJ1-1, with D tentatively TRBD1 (6 bases). CDR1 SGHNT and CDR2 YENEEA come from the germline V gene. The V end was cut by 0 bases, the J end by 4 bases, with 9 bases between. The CDR3 spans 14 residues. CDR3 amino acids: CASSLDLTGTEAFF. CDR3 bases: TGTGCCAGCAGCTTAGATTTGACAGGCACTGAAGCTTTCTTT.

The V and J genes are TRBV5-4 and TRBJ1-1; 8 positions agree with TRBD1. The CDR3 has 13 amino acids. The V gene's germline CDR1 is SGHNT and CDR2 YYREEE (reference sequence). Germline trimming cut 4 bases from V and 6 bases from J; bases unmatched to any gene: 5. The CDR3 DNA reads TGTGCCAGCAGCCGAGTGGGACAGGCTGAAGCTTTCTTT. This translates into CASSRVGQAEAFF.

The CDR3 reads CASSLDRANTEAFF. CDR3 coding DNA: TGCGCCAGCAGCTTGGACAGGGCGAACACTGAAGCTTTCTTT. The V call is TRBV5-1, the J call TRBJ1-1; weak D call: TRBD1 (6 bases). This CDR3 spans 14 amino acids. The germline V gene encodes CDR1 SGHRS and CDR2 YFSETQ. V lost 0 bases and J 1 base, leaving 7 bases between the germline ends.

This clone was observed a single time. The chain carries TRBV10-3 and TRBJ1-1; 7 nucleotides align to TRBD1. CDR1 and CDR2 from the germline V gene are ENHRY and SYGVKD. J was trimmed by 6 bases and V by 4 bases; bases with no gene match: 8. The CDR3 is 14 residues long. As DNA, the CDR3 is TGTGCCATCAGTGCTACAGGGGAAGGGGCTGAAGCTTTCTTT. Amino acids: CAISATGEGAEAFF.

The V call is TRBV6-5, the J call TRBJ2-2; 9 nucleotides align to TRBD1. The CDR3 loop spans 15 amino acids. CDR1 and CDR2 from the germline V gene are MNHEY and SVGAGI. With V trimmed by 4 bases and J by 4 bases, 4 bases remained unmatched. The CDR3 loop is CASSLQGAGTGELFF. For the CDR3, the DNA is TGTGCCAGCAGTTTACAGGGGGCGGGCACCGGGGAGCTGTTTTTT.

This clone occurred once. The gene calls are TRBV10-3 and TRBJ2-7; the D gene is possibly TRBD2 (6 bases). Germline values: CDR1 ENHRY, CDR2 SYGVKD. This CDR3 is 13 amino acids long. Trimming cost V 3 bases and J 8 bases, with 14 bases left between them. The CDR3 reads CAISDLEGTQQYF. As DNA, the CDR3 is TGTGCCATCAGTGATTTGGAAGGGACTCAGCAGTACTTC.

V is TRBV28 and J is TRBJ1-5; the D gene is possibly TRBD1 (5 bases). The CDR3 has 13 amino acids. Deletions cut 5 bases from V and 5 bases from J, with 10 bases between. Germline CDR1 and CDR2: MDHEN and SYDVKM. The CDR3 loop is CASSPGGDQPQHF. The DNA for the CDR3 is TGTGCCAGCAGTCCCGGGGGTGATCAGCCCCAGCATTTT. The full variable domain, in which reference TRBV28 and TRBJ1-5 provide the parts outside the CDR3, is DVKVTQSSRYLVKRTGEKVFLECVQDMDHENMFWYRQDPGLGLRLIYFSYDVKMKEKGDIPEGYSVSREKKERFSLILESASTNQTSMYLCASSPGGDQPQHFGDGTRLSIL.

The chain joins TRBV5-4 to TRBJ1-3; D unresolved. CDR3 length: 11 residues. The V and J ends lost 0 bases and 10 bases respectively, with 5 bases between them. The V gene's germline CDR1 is SGHNT and CDR2 YYREEE (reference sequence). In DNA, the CDR3 is TGTGCCAGCAGCTTGGGAGTAACCATATATTTT. Its protein product is CASSLGVTIYF.

This sequence joins TRBV27 and TRBJ2-1; 10 nucleotides align to TRBD2. The CDR3 length is 15 residues. J lost 4 bases, V lost 5 bases, and 5 bases had no gene match. Germline V gives CDR1 MNHEY, CDR2 SMNVEV (reference sequence). CDR3 coding DNA: TGTGCCAGCAGTGCTACTAGCGGGGCATACAATGAGCAGTTCTTC. Encoded protein: CASSATSGAYNEQFF.

The chain combines TRBV5-1 with TRBJ2-1, with 9 bases identical to TRBD1. The germline gives CDR1 SGHRS, CDR2 YFSETQ. The V gene end was trimmed by 4 bases and the J gene end by 5 bases; junction bases not matched to a gene: 16. This CDR3 has 18 residues. The CDR3 DNA is TGCGCCAGCAGCCCTCTGAAGACGCCGGGACAGGGTAACAATGAGCAGTTCTTC. As protein: CASSPLKTPGQGNNEQFF. Full variable domain (remainder filled in from reference TRBV5-1 and TRBJ2-1): KAGVTQTPRYLIKTRGQQVTLSCSPISGHRSVSWYQQTPGQGLQFLFEYFSETQRNKGNFPGRFSGRQFSNSRSEMNVSTLELGDSALYLCASSPLKTPGQGNNEQFFGPGTRLTVL.

This clone was recorded only once. This chain connects TRBV6-1 to TRBJ1-5; a weak D match, TRBD1 (6 bases). Germline lookup yields CDR1 MNHNS and CDR2 SASEGT. This CDR3 has 16 amino acids. Trimming cost V 2 bases and J 2 bases, with 13 bases left between them. Here the CDR3 DNA reads TGTGCCAGCAGTGAATACTACCCAGGGGGCAATCAGCCCCAGCATTTT. This codes for CASSEYYPGGNQPQHF.